This T cell receptor (beta chain) was recovered during a study of blood T cell repertoires in COVID-19. Whole-study context: The United States, Italy and Spain supplied acute and convalescent COVID-19 samples. PBMCs, B-cell-depleted T cells, or T cells were the source of the cDNA or gDNA that made up the material.

The germline V gene encodes CDR1 KGHSH and CDR2 LQKENI. The CDR3 has 14 residues. V shed 8 bases and J shed 3 bases, with 17 bases lying between them. In the source study's methods: From reference gene primer amplification, estimates of nucleated cell counts were derived. Assay used: immunoSEQ multiplex PCR; TCRdb lists only in-frame clones, some missing. The V and J calls and clone size come from that table; D and trimming were worked out from the DNA. The sample lists 240,000 or so clones, approximately 83% occurring once. Sequencing was done on a sample of peripheral blood. This TCR was sampled from a man in his thirties or forties who had recovered from COVID-19. The chain combines TRBV18 with TRBJ2-7, with D perhaps TRBD2 (5 bases). CDR3 sequence: CASAPPGTNYEQYF. DNA for the CDR3: TGTGCCAGCGCCCCTCCGGGAACAAACTACGAGCAGTACTTC.